Below, 20 T cell receptor beta chains from the same sample are listed, as sequenced in a study of breast tumors, draining lymph nodes, adjacent tissues. In TCRdb, the multiplex PCR reads were re-called with MiXCR into one record per CDR3 protein. This table holds about 180,000 distinct CDR3 sequences, approximately 30% found once. Breast cancer patients provided tissue from their axillary draining lymph nodes. Material: axillary lymph node tissue. The receptor source for this set is a female donor with breast cancer. Some clones in this sample may be carry-over from other donors' samples.

This clonotype was picked up many times. The chain is built from TRBV9 and TRBJ2-7, with D possibly being TRBD1 or TRBD2 (5 bases each). The CDR3 has 18 amino acids. Germline loops: CDR1 SGDLS, CDR2 YYNGEE. V was shortened by 4 bases and J by 5 bases, with 28 bases between the two germline ends. The CDR3 loop reads CASSPGSYSGADINEQYF. The CDR3 bases are TGTGCCAGCAGCCCCGGCAGCTACTCCGGGGCGGACATTAACGAGCAGTACTTC.

To note about this clonotype: The junction does not match germline at one end; this may be a read error. The rearrangement joins TRBV20-1 to TRBJ1-4; tentatively, D is TRBD1 (5 bases). CDR1 and CDR2 from the germline V gene are DFQATT and SNEGSKA (reference sequence). The CDR3 spans 13 residues. DNA of the CDR3: TGCAGTGCCCCACATGGGACTAACGAAAAACTGTCTTTT. Residues: CSAPHGTNEKLSF.

The chain links TRBV6-6 to TRBJ1-5; 7 bases are shared with TRBD1. The CDR3 is made up of 17 amino acids. The V and J ends lost 7 bases and 0 bases, in that order; junction bases with no gene match: 12. Germline V gene sequence: CDR1 MNHNY, CDR2 SVGAGI (reference sequence). The CDR3 loop is CASTKGFRGNSNQPQHF. The CDR3 DNA reads TGTGCCAGCACCAAAGGCTTCAGGGGGAATAGCAATCAGCCCCAGCATTTT.

This clonotype has only a few counts. The genes are TRBV6-2 or TRBV6-3 and TRBJ2-2; 11 nucleotides line up with TRBD2. The CDR3 loop spans 17 amino acids. Trimming took 2 bases from V and 4 from J; bases not matched to a gene: 6. The V gene's germline CDR1 is MNHEY and CDR2 SVGEGT. In DNA, the CDR3 is TGTGCCAGCAGTTACGAGATAGCGGGAGGGATCACCGGGGAGCTGTTTTTT. Amino acid sequence: CASSYEIAGGITGELFF.

To note about this clonotype: This may arise from a read error, as a much more abundant clone is one base away. The CDR3 bases are TGTGCCAGCAGCTTGACAGGGAAAAAGAACTACGAGCAGCACTTC. It yields the protein CASSLTGKKNYEQHF. The chain uses TRBV7-6 and TRBJ2-7, with 7 positions matching TRBD1. From germline, CDR1 is SGHVS and CDR2 FNYEAQ. The CDR3 spans 15 residues.

Remarks on this clonotype: A clone one base away is much larger, so this may be a read error. The chain recombines TRBV19 with TRBJ2-1; a weak D match, TRBD1 (6 bases). Germline lookup yields CDR1 LNHDA and CDR2 SQIVND (reference sequence). The CDR3 spans 14 residues. The DNA of the CDR3 is TGTGCCAGTAGCCCCCCGGACAGATACAATGACCAGTTCTTC. It encodes CASSPPDRYNDQFF.

On this clonotype: A single base separates this from a much larger clone, so it may be a read error. The chain joins TRBV5-5 to TRBJ1-2; D unclear. This CDR3 is built from 11 residues. From germline, CDR1 is SGHKS and CDR2 YYEKEE (reference sequence). Trimming took off 0 bases at V and 12 bases at J, with 9 bases between the two ends. The CDR3 nucleotides read TGTGCCAGCAGCTTGGATATGGGCCACACCTTC. Residues: CASSLDMGHTF.

The chain recombines TRBV9 with TRBJ2-5, with TRBD1 matching over 11 bases. Germline loops: CDR1 SGDLS, CDR2 YYNGEE. This CDR3 spans 12 amino acids. Unmatched junction bases numbered 1, after V lost 3 bases and J lost 9 bases. CDR3 residues: CASSGGQGAQYF. The CDR3 region has the DNA TGTGCCAGCAGCGGGGGACAGGGGGCCCAGTACTTC.

This clonotype occurred many times. V and J are TRBV7-2 and TRBJ2-1, with 11 bases matching TRBD1. The CDR3 covers 15 residues. Germline CDR1 reads SGHTA; CDR2 reads FQGNSA. V was pared by 5 bases and J by 7 bases, with 7 bases of the junction left unmatched. CDR3 loop: CASSPRTGGRNEQFF. The CDR3 nucleotides read TGTGCCAGCAGCCCTCGGACAGGGGGCCGGAATGAGCAGTTCTTC. Using reference TRBV7-2 and TRBJ2-1 for the parts outside the CDR3, the full variable domain is GAGVSQSPSNKVTEKGKDVELRCDPISGHTALYWYRQSLGQGLEFLIYFQGNSAPDKSGLPSDRFSAERTGGSVSTLTIQRTQQEDSAVYLCASSPRTGGRNEQFFGPGTRLTVL.

At least ten counts were recorded for this clonotype. The CDR3 DNA reads as TGTGCCAGCAACCTAGCGGGAGGGGTTGATACGCAGTATTTT. Translation gives CASNLAGGVDTQYF. V gene TRBV25-1 combines with J gene TRBJ2-3; 12 bases are a match to TRBD2. V trimming: 7 bases; J trimming: 6 bases; junction bases outside the gene matches: 5. CDR3 length equals 14 residues. The germline V gene encodes CDR1 MGHDK and CDR2 SYGVNS.

Comments on this clonotype: This may arise from a read error, as a much more abundant clone is one base away. J is TRBJ2-5 and V is TRBV13, with 11 nucleotides matching TRBD1. Germline CDR1 reads PRHDT; CDR2 reads FYEKMQ (reference sequence). The CDR3 length is 15 residues. The V segment lost 5 bases and the J segment 4 bases; nucleotides outside the gene matches: 6. DNA for the CDR3: TGTGCCAGCAGCCCAGCGGGACAGGGGGGAGAGACCCAGTACTTC. Its protein product is CASSPAGQGGETQYF.

This clonotype has at least ten counts. The rearrangement links TRBV7-8 to TRBJ2-5; TRBD1 might be the D (5 bases). V was cut by 2 bases and J by 4 bases, with 14 bases left in between. CDR1 is SGHVS and CDR2 is FQNEAQ in the germline V gene. The CDR3 is 15 amino acids. CDR3 in DNA: TGTGCCAGCAGCTTATTTCCTCAGGGTCGAGAGACCCAGTACTTC. Protein: CASSLFPQGRETQYF. The whole variable domain, remainder taken from reference TRBV7-8 and TRBJ2-5, is GAGVSQSPRYKVAKRGQDVALRCDPISGHVSLFWYQQALGQGPEFLTYFQNEAQLDKSGLPSDRFFAERPEGSVSTLKIQRTQQEDSAVYLCASSLFPQGRETQYFGPGTRLLVL.

The chain combines TRBV27 with TRBJ1-2, with a possible D match to TRBD1 (6 bases). The V end lost 5 bases, the J end lost 1 base, and 17 bases lay between the germline ends. Germline V gene data show CDR1 as MNHEY and CDR2 as SMNVEV (reference sequence). The CDR3 sequence is 16 residues long. CDR3 protein: CASSALQGSHNYGYTF. The CDR3 nucleotides are TGTGCCAGCAGTGCTCTACAGGGTAGTCATAACTATGGCTACACCTTC.

This clonotype was counted ten times or more. This chain links TRBV5-6 with TRBJ2-1; D might be TRBD2 (5 bases). Germline loops: CDR1 SGHDT, CDR2 YYEEEE. The CDR3 sequence is 14 residues long. Trimming stripped 5 bases from V and 1 base from J, with 10 bases between. The CDR3 reads CASSPEGSYNEQFF. For the CDR3, the DNA is TGTGCCAGCAGTCCCGAGGGATCCTACAATGAGCAGTTCTTC.

Notes on this clonotype: At one of its ends the junction is not consistent with the germline gene, which may arise from a read error. The chain has TRBV24-1 and TRBJ1-2; no clear D. CDR3 length: 13 amino acids. CDR1 and CDR2 (germline): KGHDR, SFDVKD. For the CDR3, the DNA is TGTGCCACCAGTGCTTACCCTAACTATGGCTACGCCTTC. It codes for CATSAYPNYGYAF.

This clonotype was observed at least ten times. The chain joins TRBV20-1 to TRBJ2-7; D may be TRBD2 (6 bases). The germline V gene has CDR1 DFQATT and CDR2 SNEGSKA (reference sequence). The CDR3 is 13 residues long. Trimming cost V 6 bases and J 7 bases, with 19 bases left between them. The CDR3 loop is CSAPGGLVGEQYF. The CDR3, as DNA: TGCAGTGCCCCCGGGGGTTTGGTTGGGGAGCAGTACTTC.

V usage is TRBV7-8 and J usage is TRBJ1-1; D unresolved. The germline CDR1 and CDR2 sequences are SGHVS and FQNEAQ. V shed 1 base and J shed 3 bases, with 9 bases lying between them. This CDR3 region has 14 residues. The CDR3 DNA is TGTGCCAGCAGCTTAGGTAGGAGGGACACTGAAGCTTTCTTT. Protein sequence: CASSLGRRDTEAFF.

To note about this clonotype: The junction shows a germline mismatch at one end, possibly a read error. This chain joins TRBV7-3 and TRBJ2-5; D possibly corresponds to TRBD2 (6 bases). Per the germline V gene, CDR1 is SGHTA and CDR2 is FQGTGA. CDR3 size: 15 residues. The CDR3 DNA reads TGTGCCAGCAGCCCCGGTCGGCCCGGCGGGGAGACCCTGTACTTC. This translates into CASSPGRPGGETLYF.

This clonotype was counted at least ten times. This rearrangement joins TRBV5-1 to TRBJ1-4; 7 nucleotides align to TRBD1. Germline V gene sequence: CDR1 SGHRS, CDR2 YFSETQ. The CDR3 has 16 amino acids. V shed 3 bases and J 5 bases; nucleotides not matched to a gene: 10. CDR3 sequence (DNA): TGCGCCAGCAGCTCAACTCCGGGACAGCCGAATGAAAAACTGTTTTTT. Protein product: CASSSTPGQPNEKLFF.

Regarding this clonotype: A read error may explain this, as a much larger clone is one base away. This chain links TRBV14 with TRBJ2-7; D may be TRBD1 (5 bases). The CDR3 spans 15 residues. CDR1 is SGHDN and CDR2 is FVKESK in the germline V gene. CDR3 amino acids: CASSQDQGYSYEPYF. The CDR3 nucleotides are TGTGCCAGCAGCCAAGATCAGGGCTATTCCTACGAGCCGTACTTC.